Below, 22 T cell receptor beta chains from the same sample are listed, as sequenced in a study of blood T cell repertoires in COVID-19. Produced via immunoSEQ multiplex PCR; TCRdb's table is partial and in-frame only. The table shows about 79,000 clones, with roughly 90% occurring only once. The sequencing input was peripheral blood. Receptors originate from a man aged 70 or older with active or convalescent COVID-19.

CDR3 sequence (DNA): TGTGCCAGTAGTATTATATCAGGGGGACGTTTAGGCACAGATACGCAGTATTTT. It codes for CASSIISGGRLGTDTQYF. This rearrangement joins TRBV19 to TRBJ2-3; 7 positions agree with TRBD1. Trimming cost V 3 bases and J 1 base; bases outside gene matches: 13. CDR1 LNHDA and CDR2 SQIVND come from the germline V gene (reference sequence). The CDR3 length is 18 residues.

The V gene is TRBV9, the J gene TRBJ2-7; D perhaps matches TRBD2 (6 bases). The CDR3 length is 13 residues. V was pared by 7 bases and J by 2 bases, with 13 bases between. The germline CDR1 and CDR2 sequences are SGDLS and YYNGEE. CDR3 residues: CASGGTGPYEQYF. CDR3 DNA: TGTGCCAGCGGGGGGACGGGTCCCTACGAGCAGTACTTC.

The count of this clone is one. The chain is built from TRBV6-5 and TRBJ2-7, with 7 bases that match TRBD1. The V segment lost 4 bases and the J segment 0 bases; nucleotides outside the gene matches: 0. Germline lookup yields CDR1 MNHEY and CDR2 SVGAGI. The CDR3 is 13 residues long. The CDR3 bases are TGTGCCAGCAGTTCAGGGGGCTCCTACGAGCAGTACTTC. Translating gives CASSSGGSYEQYF.

J is TRBJ2-3 and V is TRBV5-1; the D gene is possibly TRBD2 (6 bases). The length of the CDR3 is 17 residues. In germline, CDR1 is SGHRS, CDR2 YFSETQ. V shed 2 bases and J shed 0 bases, with 16 bases lying between them. CDR3 loop: CASSFGGIGYSTDTQYF. In nucleotides, the CDR3 is TGCGCCAGCAGCTTCGGCGGGATTGGGTATAGCACAGATACGCAGTATTTT.

This clone was recorded a few times. This chain joins TRBV6-2 or TRBV6-3 and TRBJ1-3; no firm D call. The CDR3 runs to 12 residues. V was trimmed by 2 bases and J by 4 bases, leaving 3 bases between them. Germline CDR1 reads MNHEY; CDR2 reads SVGEGT. The CDR3 spells CASSYAGNTIYF. CDR3 in DNA: TGTGCCAGCAGTTACGCGGGAAACACCATATATTTT.

Only one count was recorded for this clone. CDR3 sequence (DNA): TGTGCCAGCAAAGACGGGGGACCCTCCTATAATTCACCCCTCCACTTT. Encoded protein: CASKDGGPSYNSPLHF. The genes are TRBV28 and TRBJ1-6, with a tentative D call TRBD1 (5 bases). CDR3 length: 16 amino acids. Trimming shortened V by 7 bases and J by 0 bases, and 13 bases separated the two germline ends. The germline gives CDR1 MDHEN, CDR2 SYDVKM.

The chain carries TRBV7-3 and TRBJ2-1; TRBD2 agrees at 15 bases. The CDR3 runs 13 residues. After removal of 5 bases from V and 15 bases from J, the junction contained 5 bases not matched to a gene. Germline V gene data show CDR1 as SGHTA and CDR2 as FQGTGA. CDR3 region: CASSPGLAGGMFF. CDR3 DNA: TGTGCCAGCAGCCCCGGACTAGCGGGAGGGATGTTCTTC.

This clone has just one count. The chain employs TRBV5-1 and TRBJ2-7; D is perhaps TRBD2 (5 bases). Germline V gene lookup returns CDR1 SGHRS and CDR2 YFSETQ. There are 15 residues in the CDR3. Trimming took off 3 bases at V and 0 bases at J, with 13 bases between the two ends. The CDR3 reads CASSSTREISYEQYF. CDR3 coding DNA: TGCGCCAGCAGCTCGACGAGGGAGATCTCCTACGAGCAGTACTTC.

V usage is TRBV7-9 and J usage is TRBJ1-1; 9 bases line up with TRBD1. Trimming cost V 5 bases and J 2 bases; bases outside gene matches: 6. CDR1 is SEHNR, CDR2 FQNEAQ, per germline (reference sequence). This CDR3 spans 15 amino acids. CDR3 in DNA: TGTGCCAGCAGCCTCTGGACAGGGGAAAACACTGAAGCTTTCTTT. It specifies CASSLWTGENTEAFF.

The chain recombines TRBV6-6 with TRBJ2-7; 7 bases agree with TRBD1. In germline, CDR1 is MNHNY, CDR2 SVGAGI (reference sequence). Trimming at V came to 3 bases and at J to 7 bases, leaving 6 bases not matched to a gene. The CDR3 spans 13 residues. CDR3 sequence (DNA): TGTGCCAGCAGTTATACAGGGGCGGGTGAGCAGTACTTC. It specifies CASSYTGAGEQYF.

The V and J genes are TRBV11-2 and TRBJ1-1, with TRBD1 as a possible D gene (5 bases). Germline V CDR1 and CDR2: SGHAT, FQNNGV. Trimming took 0 bases from V and 1 from J, leaving 15 bases between them. The CDR3 sequence is 17 residues long. The CDR3 region has the DNA TGTGCCAGCAGCTTAGAATGGGGCCGGACAAAGAACACTGAAGCTTTCTTT. It translates to CASSLEWGRTKNTEAFF.

The rearrangement links TRBV29-1 to TRBJ2-5; 8 nucleotides line up with TRBD1. The CDR3 covers 13 residues. In germline, CDR1 is SQVTM, CDR2 ANQGSEA. The V and J ends lost 4 bases and 5 bases, in that order; junction bases with no gene match: 6. CDR3 nucleotides: TGCAGCGTTGTCGCAGGGGGCTTGGAGACCCAGTACTTC. Residues: CSVVAGGLETQYF.

The V gene is TRBV5-1, the J gene TRBJ2-4; perhaps TRBD1 as D (7 bases). CDR1 SGHRS and CDR2 YFSETQ come from the germline V gene. The CDR3 length is 13 residues. Trimming removed 10 bases at V and 0 bases at J, with 11 bases between. This chain's CDR3 is CALRGAAKNIQYF. CDR3 nucleotide sequence: TGCGCCCTCAGGGGGGCAGCCAAAAACATTCAGTACTTC.

The gene calls are TRBV7-2 and TRBJ2-7; tentatively, D is TRBD1 (6 bases). The germline V and J ends were trimmed by 0 bases and 4 bases, with 13 bases remaining between them. Germline V gene lookup returns CDR1 SGHTA and CDR2 FQGNSA. There are 15 residues in the CDR3. The CDR3 is CASSLAPGQPYEQYF. In nucleotides, the CDR3 is TGTGCCAGCAGCTTAGCGCCCGGACAGCCGTACGAGCAGTACTTC.

CDR3 coding DNA: TGTGCCACTAGGGGGGGGAACACCGGGGAGCTGTTTTTT. It specifies CATRGGNTGELFF. The chain is built from TRBV6-5 and TRBJ2-2; D possibly corresponds to TRBD2 (7 bases). Germline V gives CDR1 MNHEY, CDR2 SVGAGI. The V gene lost 10 bases and the J gene lost 1 base, with 10 bases spanning the gap. This CDR3 is built from 13 residues.

This chain joins TRBV9 and TRBJ1-2; 8 bases align to TRBD1. Germline V lookup: CDR1 SGDLS, CDR2 YYNGEE. The CDR3 runs to 14 residues. Losses at the gene ends were 3 bases for V and 7 bases for J; bases not matched to a gene: 8. DNA for the CDR3: TGTGCCAGCAGCGGGGGCCCCACAGGGGGTGGCTACACCTTC. This translates into CASSGGPTGGGYTF.

The rearrangement uses TRBV5-4 and TRBJ2-7; 7 nucleotides agree with TRBD1. This CDR3 contains 14 residues. The V gene's germline CDR1 is SGHNT and CDR2 YYREEE (reference sequence). Germline trimming cut 4 bases from V and 4 bases from J; bases unmatched to any gene: 8. CDR3 in amino acids: CASSMTGTNYEQYF. The CDR3 DNA reads as TGTGCCAGCAGCATGACAGGGACCAATTACGAGCAGTACTTC. The complete variable domain, with remaining parts taken from reference TRBV5-4 and TRBJ2-7, reads ETGVTQSPTHLIKTRGQQVTLRCSSQSGHNTVSWYQQALGQGPQFIFQYYREEENGRGNFPPRFSGLQFPNYSSELNVNALELDDSALYLCASSMTGTNYEQYFGPGTRLTVT.

This CDR3 is CASSPAGRTSVWGGELFF. CDR3 DNA: TGTGCCAGCAGTCCGGCGGGGCGGACATCTGTATGGGGCGGGGAGCTGTTTTTT. This chain uses TRBV27 with TRBJ2-2; tentatively, D is TRBD2 (6 bases). CDR1 MNHEY and CDR2 SMNVEV come from the germline V gene (reference sequence). The V end was cut by 5 bases, the J end by 7 bases, with 26 bases between. This CDR3 contains 18 residues.

The CDR3 DNA reads as TGTGCCAGCAGCCCCTGGGCGAGCTCTGGAAACACCATATATTTT. Amino acid sequence: CASSPWASSGNTIYF. V usage is TRBV7-2 and J usage is TRBJ1-3; no reliable D call. The CDR3 contains 15 residues. Germline V gives CDR1 SGHTA, CDR2 FQGNSA. V lost 5 bases to trimming and J lost 0 bases, with 11 bases between them.

This rearrangement joins TRBV10-1 to TRBJ2-1; 7 bases agree with TRBD1. The CDR3 has 21 residues. After removal of 0 bases from V and 1 base from J, the junction contained 18 bases not matched to a gene. CDR1 is WNHNN, CDR2 SYGVQD, per germline (reference sequence). This CDR3 reads CASSESKTGSHRRGSYNEQFF. The CDR3 bases are TGCGCCAGCAGTGAGTCGAAGACAGGGTCCCATCGTAGAGGGTCCTACAATGAGCAGTTCTTC.

J is TRBJ1-2 and V is TRBV6-2 or TRBV6-3; 7 bases match TRBD1. The length of the CDR3 is 15 residues. CDR1 is MNHEY and CDR2 is SVGEGT in the germline V gene. The V gene end was trimmed by 0 bases and the J gene end by 2 bases; junction bases not matched to a gene: 3. The CDR3 DNA sequence: TGTGCCAGCAGTTACTCCGACAGGGTCAACTATGGCTACACCTTC. This codes for CASSYSDRVNYGYTF.

This clone was detected once. The CDR3 sequence is CSASYWTSGRADEQFF. In nucleotides, the CDR3 is TGCAGTGCTAGTTATTGGACTAGCGGGAGGGCGGATGAGCAGTTCTTC. The chain joins TRBV20-1 to TRBJ2-1, with 15 positions matching TRBD2. The CDR3 covers 16 residues. Germline CDR1 reads DFQATT; CDR2 reads SNEGSKA (reference sequence). The J segment lost 8 bases and the V segment lost 3 bases, leaving 8 bases of the junction unmatched.